This record concerns one TCR beta chain sequence. The record originates from a study of blood T cell repertoires in COVID-19. Germline CDR1 reads LGHNA; CDR2 reads YNFKEQ. The length of the CDR3 is 15 residues. V was clipped by 4 bases and J by 6 bases, with 17 bases between them. Authors' methods: Nucleated cell number was recorded as an estimate derived from reference gene primer amplification. Assay: immunoSEQ multiplex PCR; the TCRdb copy retains only in-frame clones and omits some. The V and J calls and clone size are taken from that table; D and trimming were inferred from the DNA. The repertoire consists of approximately 270,000 clones, with roughly nine tenths occurring once and the leading ten covering more than 1%. Across over 20 US areas, participants ranged in age from roughly 18 to 95 years. In assigning cohorts, the study relied on participant-reported clinical history.

The TCR sequence derives from a human donor in a cohort exposed to, infected with or recovered from COVID-19 (not recorded which). The donor label of this sample is uncertain. Material: PBMCs or T cells enriched from blood (not recorded which). This chain uses TRBV4-2 with TRBJ2-3, with D tentatively TRBD2 (6 bases). CDR3 region: CASSPLRTGVDTQYF. CDR3 nucleotides: TGTGCCAGCAGCCCCCTCCGTACGGGGGTGGATACGCAGTATTTT.